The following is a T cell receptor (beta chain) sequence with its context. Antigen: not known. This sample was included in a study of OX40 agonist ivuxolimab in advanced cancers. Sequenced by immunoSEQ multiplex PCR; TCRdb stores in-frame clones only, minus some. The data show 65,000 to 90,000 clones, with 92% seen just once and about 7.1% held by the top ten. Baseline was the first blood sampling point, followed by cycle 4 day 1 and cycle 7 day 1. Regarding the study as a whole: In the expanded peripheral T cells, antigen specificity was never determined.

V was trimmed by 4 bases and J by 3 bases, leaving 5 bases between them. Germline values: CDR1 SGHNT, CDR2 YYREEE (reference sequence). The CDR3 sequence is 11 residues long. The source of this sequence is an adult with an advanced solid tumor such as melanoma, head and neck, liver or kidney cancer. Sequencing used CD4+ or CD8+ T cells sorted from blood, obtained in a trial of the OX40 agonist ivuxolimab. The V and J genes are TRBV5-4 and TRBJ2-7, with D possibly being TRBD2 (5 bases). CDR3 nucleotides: TGTGCCAGCAGCGGGAGCTACGAGCAGTACTTC. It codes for CASSGSYEQYF.